This T cell receptor beta chain was captured in a study of T cell responses to AZD1222 COVID-19 vaccine. Study-wide results and caveats: Sampling that yielded the repertoires occurred only after the peak T cell response. Epitopes outside B.1.351 and B.1.1.7 mutated regions reportedly drew nearly half of spike TCRs. At study baseline, merely a handful of AZD1222 recipients were seropositive. Clonal diversity may have been underestimated in mostly white British donors.

Concerning this clone: Its antigen is currently unknown.

The junction had 3 bases not matched to a gene; V was cut back by 6 bases and J by 2 bases. The CDR3 extends over 13 amino acids. Germline loops: CDR1 MDHEN, CDR2 SYDVKM. TCRdb keeps only in-frame clones here, not all; method: immunoSEQ multiplex PCR. There are 110,000 to 150,000 clones in the sample; approximately 90% occur only once, and approximately 3.5% lies in the top ten. The TCR originated in an adult who received the AZD1222 COVID-19 vaccine. The genes are TRBV28 and TRBJ1-2, with 7 bases aligning to TRBD1. The sample here was peripheral blood, taken 28 days after the second AZD1222 dose. The CDR3 DNA reads TGTGCCAGCAGGCCGACAGGGAACTATGGCTACACCTTC. Its translation is CASRPTGNYGYTF.